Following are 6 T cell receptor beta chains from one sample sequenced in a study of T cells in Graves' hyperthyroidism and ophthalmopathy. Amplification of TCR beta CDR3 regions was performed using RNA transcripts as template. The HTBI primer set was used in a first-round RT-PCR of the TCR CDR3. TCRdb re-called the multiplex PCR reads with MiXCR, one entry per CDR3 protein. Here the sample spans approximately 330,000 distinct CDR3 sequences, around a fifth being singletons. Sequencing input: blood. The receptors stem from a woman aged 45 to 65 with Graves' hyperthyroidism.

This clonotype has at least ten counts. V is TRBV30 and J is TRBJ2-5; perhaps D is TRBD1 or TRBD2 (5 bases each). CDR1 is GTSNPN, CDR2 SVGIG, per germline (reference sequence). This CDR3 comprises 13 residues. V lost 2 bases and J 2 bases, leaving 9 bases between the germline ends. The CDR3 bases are TGTGCCTGGAGTAGGGACGATCAAGAGACCCAGTACTTC. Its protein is CAWSRDDQETQYF. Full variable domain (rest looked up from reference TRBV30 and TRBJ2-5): SQTIHQWPATLVQPVGSPLSLECTVEGTSNPNLYWYRQAAGRGLQLLFYSVGIGQISSEVPQNLSASRPQDRQFILSSKKLLLSDSGFYLCAWSRDDQETQYFGPGTRLLVL.

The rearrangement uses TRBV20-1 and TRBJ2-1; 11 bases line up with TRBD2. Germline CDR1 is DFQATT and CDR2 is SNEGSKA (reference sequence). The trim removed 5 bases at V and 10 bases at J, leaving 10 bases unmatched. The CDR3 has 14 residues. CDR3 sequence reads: CSAPPLAGVREQFF. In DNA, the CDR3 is TGCAGTGCTCCCCCACTAGCGGGAGTTCGGGAGCAGTTCTTC.

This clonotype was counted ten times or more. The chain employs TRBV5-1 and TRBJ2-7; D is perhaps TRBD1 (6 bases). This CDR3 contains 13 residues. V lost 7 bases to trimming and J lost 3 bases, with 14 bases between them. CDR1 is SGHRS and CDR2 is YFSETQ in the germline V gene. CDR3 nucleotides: TGCGCCAGCCGACAGGCCTCGAGCTACGAGCAGTACTTC. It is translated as CASRQASSYEQYF.

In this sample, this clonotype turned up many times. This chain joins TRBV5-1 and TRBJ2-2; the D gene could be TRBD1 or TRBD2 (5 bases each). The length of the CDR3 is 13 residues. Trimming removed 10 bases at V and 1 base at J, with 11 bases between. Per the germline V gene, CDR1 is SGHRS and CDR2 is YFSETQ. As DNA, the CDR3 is TGCGCCTCCAGGGACCAGAACACCGGGGAGCTGTTTTTT. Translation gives CASRDQNTGELFF.

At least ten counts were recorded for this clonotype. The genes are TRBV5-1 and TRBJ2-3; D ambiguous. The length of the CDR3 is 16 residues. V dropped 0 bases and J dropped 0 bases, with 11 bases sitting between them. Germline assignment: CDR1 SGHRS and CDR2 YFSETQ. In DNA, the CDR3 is TGCGCCAGCAGCTTGGATCCGAGCCGGAGCACAGATACGCAGTATTTT. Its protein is CASSLDPSRSTDTQYF.

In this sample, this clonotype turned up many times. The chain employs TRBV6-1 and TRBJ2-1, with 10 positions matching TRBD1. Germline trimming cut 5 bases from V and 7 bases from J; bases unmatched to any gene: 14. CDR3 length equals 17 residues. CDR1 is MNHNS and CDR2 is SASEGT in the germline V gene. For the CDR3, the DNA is TGTGCCAGCAGTTCCTACCGCAGGACAGGGGGAATTAATGAGCAGTTCTTC. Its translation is CASSSYRRTGGINEQFF.